The rows below give T cell receptor beta chains drawn from one sample of a study of blood T cell repertoires in COVID-19. Sequencing was performed with immunoSEQ multiplex PCR; in TCRdb, only in-frame clones are kept and a portion is missing. The sample has around 340,000 clones; about 88% are singletons. The source material was PBMCs or T cells enriched from blood (not recorded which). These receptors originate from a woman in her thirties who had been exposed to COVID-19. Both conserved end residues are part of each CDR3. The D gene is left open where the match is weak. Size tells how often a clone was seen (once, few, many) or the class of an expanded clone, and some rows leave it out.

TRBV7-3	TRBJ2-2	NA	NA	TGTGCCAGCAGCCGGGATGGAGCTGTGGGCACCGGGGAGCTGTTTTTT	CASSRDGAVGTGELFF
TRBV27	TRBJ1-5	once	TRBD1	TGTGCCAGCAGTACAGGGGGTGGTCAGCCCCAGCATTTT	CASSTGGGQPQHF
TRBV19	TRBJ2-7	few	TRBD1	TGTGCCAGTAGCCCAACAGGGGCCTACGAGCAGTACTTC	CASSPTGAYEQYF
TRBV5-5	TRBJ2-1	NA	NA	TGTGCCAGCAGCTTGGGGGCAGTTTCGTACAATGAGCAGTTCTTC	CASSLGAVSYNEQFF
TRBV3-1/TRBV3-2	TRBJ2-1	NA	TRBD1	TGTGCCAGCAGCCAATCCCGGGACAGGGACAATGAGCAGTTCTTC	CASSQSRDRDNEQFF
TRBV27	TRBJ2-7	NA	TRBD2	TGTGCCAGCAGTTTCCGGGGACTAGCGGGAGGGCCCAACGAGCAGTACTTC	CASSFRGLAGGPNEQYF
TRBV5-4	TRBJ1-6	NA	NA	TGTGCCAGCAGCTTAGAACAGCAAACCAATTCACCCCTCCACTTT	CASSLEQQTNSPLHF
TRBV5-1	TRBJ2-2	NA	TRBD1	TGCGCCAGCAGCGCCGACCAGGGGGCAACCGGGGAGCTGTTTTTT	CASSADQGATGELFF
TRBV7-9	TRBJ2-7	NA	TRBD1	TGTGCCACCCAAAGTGTGACAGGGCTTTCCTTCGAGCAGTACTTC	CATQSVTGLSFEQYF
TRBV9	TRBJ1-2	NA	TRBD1	TGTGCCAGCAGCGAACAACCCGGGACAGGGGGCGACTATGGCTACACCTTC	CASSEQPGTGGDYGYTF
TRBV5-6	TRBJ1-3	NA	TRBD1	TGTGCCAGCAGCTTCCAGGGGGCCCCTGGAAACACCATATATTTT	CASSFQGAPGNTIYF
TRBV5-6	TRBJ2-7	NA	NA	TGTGCCAGCAGCCTAGGCTCCCCCTCGCTGGGCTACGAGCAGTACTTC	CASSLGSPSLGYEQYF
TRBV18	TRBJ2-1	NA	TRBD2	TGTGCCAGCTCACCCCCCTCCGGGAGGACCCGCTACAATGAGCAGTTCTTC	CASSPPSGRTRYNEQFF
TRBV28	TRBJ1-2	few	TRBD1	TGTGCCAGCATTCGGACAGGGTTGATCGGCGGCTACACCTTC	CASIRTGLIGGYTF
TRBV10-1	TRBJ1-5	NA	NA	TGCGCCAGCAGTGCGGTCGGCAATCAGCCCCAGCATTTT	CASSAVGNQPQHF
TRBV25-1	TRBJ1-2	NA	NA	TGTGCCAGCAGTGAATGGGGGCCAGGGGCAGTCTATGGCTACACCTTC	CASSEWGPGAVYGYTF
TRBV7-9	TRBJ2-1	NA	NA	TGTGCCAGCAGCCCTCAGGCCTCCTACAATGAGCAGTTCTTC	CASSPQASYNEQFF
TRBV7-3	TRBJ2-3	NA	TRBD2	TGTGCCAGCAGCTCTTCAGCGGGACTCAGCACAGATACGCAGTATTTT	CASSSSAGLSTDTQYF
TRBV7-6	TRBJ1-3	NA	NA	TGTGCCAGCAGCTTAGATTGGGGCCCTGGAAACACCATATATTTT	CASSLDWGPGNTIYF